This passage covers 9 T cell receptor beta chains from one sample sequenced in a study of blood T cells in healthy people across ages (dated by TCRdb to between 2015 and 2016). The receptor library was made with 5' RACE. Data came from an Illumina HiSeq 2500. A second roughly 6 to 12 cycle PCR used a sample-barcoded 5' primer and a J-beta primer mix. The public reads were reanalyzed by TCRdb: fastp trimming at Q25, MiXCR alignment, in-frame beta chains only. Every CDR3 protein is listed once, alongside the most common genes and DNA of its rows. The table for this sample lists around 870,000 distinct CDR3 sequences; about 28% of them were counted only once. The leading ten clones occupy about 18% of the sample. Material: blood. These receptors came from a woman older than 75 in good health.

The CDR3 nucleotides read TGTGCCAGCAGACCGGACGATGTGAGCACAGATACGCAGTATTTT. Amino acids: CASRPDDVSTDTQYF. The V and J genes are TRBV12-3 or TRBV12-4 and TRBJ2-3; D is unclear. The CDR3 totals 15 residues. V was shortened by 6 bases and J by 0 bases, with 13 bases between the two germline ends.

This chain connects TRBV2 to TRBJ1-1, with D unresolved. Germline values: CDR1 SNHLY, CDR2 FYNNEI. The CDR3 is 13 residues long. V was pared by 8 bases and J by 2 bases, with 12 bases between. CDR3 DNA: TGTGCCAGCTGCGTCAAAGTCAACACTGAAGCTTTCTTT. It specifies CASCVKVNTEAFF.

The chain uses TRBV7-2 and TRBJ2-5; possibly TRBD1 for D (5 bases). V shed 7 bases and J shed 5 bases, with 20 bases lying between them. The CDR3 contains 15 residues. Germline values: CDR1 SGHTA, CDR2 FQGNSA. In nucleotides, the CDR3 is TGTGCCAGCACCCTTATAAGGGGCGGTGGGGAGACCCAGTACTTC. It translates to CASTLIRGGGETQYF.

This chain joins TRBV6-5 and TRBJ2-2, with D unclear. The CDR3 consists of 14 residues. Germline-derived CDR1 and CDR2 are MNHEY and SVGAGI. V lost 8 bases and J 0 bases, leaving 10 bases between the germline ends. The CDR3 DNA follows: TGTGCCAGCCGCAGGAAGGCGAACACCGGGGAGCTGTTTTTT. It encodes CASRRKANTGELFF.

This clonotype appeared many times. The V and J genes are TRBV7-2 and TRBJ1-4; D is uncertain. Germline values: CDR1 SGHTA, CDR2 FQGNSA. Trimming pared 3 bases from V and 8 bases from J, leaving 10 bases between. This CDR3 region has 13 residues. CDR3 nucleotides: TGTGCCAGCAGCTTCTCGACGCGCGAAAAACTGTTTTTT. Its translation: CASSFSTREKLFF. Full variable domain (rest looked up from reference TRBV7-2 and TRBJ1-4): GAGVSQSPSNKVTEKGKDVELRCDPISGHTALYWYRQSLGQGLEFLIYFQGNSAPDKSGLPSDRFSAERTGGSVSTLTIQRTQQEDSAVYLCASSFSTREKLFFGSGTQLSVL.

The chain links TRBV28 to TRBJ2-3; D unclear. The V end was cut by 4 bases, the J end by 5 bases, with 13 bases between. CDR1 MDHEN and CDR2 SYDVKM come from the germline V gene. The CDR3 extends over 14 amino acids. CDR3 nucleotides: TGTGCCAGCAGTTGCAACGCTAGGGTAGATACGCAGTATTTT. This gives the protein CASSCNARVDTQYF.

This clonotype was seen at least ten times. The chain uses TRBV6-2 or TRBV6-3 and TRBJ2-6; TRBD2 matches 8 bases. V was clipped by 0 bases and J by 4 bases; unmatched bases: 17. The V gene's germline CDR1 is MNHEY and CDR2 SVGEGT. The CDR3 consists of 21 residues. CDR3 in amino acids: CASSYSSGEIPTWVGANVLTF. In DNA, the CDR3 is TGTGCCAGCAGTTACTCTAGCGGGGAGATACCAACTTGGGTCGGGGCCAACGTCCTGACTTTC.

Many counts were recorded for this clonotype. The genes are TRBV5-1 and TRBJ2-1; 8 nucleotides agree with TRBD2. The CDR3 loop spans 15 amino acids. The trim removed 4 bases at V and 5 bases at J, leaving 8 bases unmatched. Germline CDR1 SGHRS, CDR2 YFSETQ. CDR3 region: CASSRAGGSDNEQFF. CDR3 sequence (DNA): TGCGCCAGCAGCCGGGCGGGGGGCAGCGACAATGAGCAGTTCTTC.

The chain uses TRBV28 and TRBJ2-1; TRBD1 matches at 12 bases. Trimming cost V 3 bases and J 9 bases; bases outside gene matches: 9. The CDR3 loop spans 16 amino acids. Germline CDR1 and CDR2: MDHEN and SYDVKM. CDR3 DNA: TGTGCCAGCAGTTTTCGTCCGGGACAGGGGGCAGGTGAGCAGTTCTTC. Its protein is CASSFRPGQGAGEQFF.